This T cell receptor beta chain was sequenced in a study of neurological immune-mediated disorders. This clonotype was picked up many times. Trimming left V 0 bases short and J 5 bases short, with 10 bases between. Germline V gene data show CDR1 as SGHRS and CDR2 as YFSETQ. This CDR3 is 14 amino acids long. With 10-nucleotide random UMIs, 5'RACE was used to make the cDNA. One entry per CDR3 protein, called by TCRdb with MiXCR from the 5' RACE reads. The sample consists of about 50,000 distinct CDR3 sequences, 10% of them appearing once. Stored at -80 C, 2 million PBMCs were the source of the unsorted libraries.

The material sequenced was PBMCs. V usage is TRBV5-1 and J usage is TRBJ2-3; D is possibly TRBD1 (6 bases). The sequence came from a man between 65 and 85 years old with HTLV-1-associated myelopathy (HAM/TSP). This CDR3 is CASSLGQVVDTQYF. CDR3 DNA sequence: TGCGCCAGCAGCTTGGGACAGGTTGTAGATACGCAGTATTTT.